These 18 T cell receptor beta chains share one sample of origin, sequenced in a study of T cells in Graves' hyperthyroidism and ophthalmopathy. Using RNA transcripts as the source, TCR beta CDR3 regions were amplified. The HTBI primer set drove a first-round RT-PCR of the TCR CDR3. TCRdb redid the calling of the multiplex PCR reads with MiXCR, one entry per CDR3 protein. The table includes a few hundred thousand distinct CDR3 sequences, 15% to 18% detected once. The sequenced sample consisted of blood. The receptors come from a young woman with Graves' hyperthyroidism.

This clonotype was seen repeatedly, ten times or more. This chain connects TRBV13 to TRBJ2-7, with a weak D call TRBD2 (7 bases). Deletions cut 2 bases from V and 1 base from J, with 24 bases between. The CDR3 length is 19 residues. Germline CDR1 reads PRHDT; CDR2 reads FYEKMQ (reference sequence). CDR3 residues: CASSLSRVGGAPLSYEQYF. Written as DNA, the CDR3 is TGTGCCAGCAGCTTATCGAGGGTAGGGGGGGCCCCCTTATCCTACGAGCAGTACTTC. Drawing the rest from reference TRBV13 and TRBJ2-7, the complete variable domain is AAGVIQSPRHLIKEKRETATLKCYPIPRHDTVYWYQQGPGQDPQFLISFYEKMQSDKGSIPDRFSAQQFSDYHSELNMSSLELGDSALYFCASSLSRVGGAPLSYEQYFGPGTRLTVT.

This clonotype was seen ten or more times. This chain connects TRBV14 to TRBJ2-5, with D possibly matching TRBD2 (6 bases). The CDR3 spans 17 residues. V was pared by 1 base and J by 0 bases, with 15 bases between. Germline values: CDR1 SGHDN, CDR2 FVKESK. The DNA for the CDR3 is TGTGCCAGCAGCCAAGCATTTGGAGGGGCTGACCAAGAGACCCAGTACTTC. As protein: CASSQAFGGADQETQYF.

There are many counts of this clonotype. The chain couples TRBV20-1 to TRBJ2-1; 11 nucleotides line up with TRBD2. The CDR3 extends over 14 amino acids. J lost 4 bases, V lost 5 bases, and 4 bases had no gene match. The germline gives CDR1 DFQATT, CDR2 SNEGSKA (reference sequence). In nucleotides, the CDR3 is TGCAGTGCTTGCACTAGCGGGGGTTACAATGAGCAGTTCTTC. The encoded protein is CSACTSGGYNEQFF.

The chain links TRBV12-3 or TRBV12-4 to TRBJ2-5, with TRBD2 identical over 8 bases. This CDR3 spans 15 amino acids. The V segment lost 4 bases and the J segment 4 bases; nucleotides outside the gene matches: 8. The CDR3 DNA is TGTGCCAGCAGTTCCTTAGGCGGGAGGACAGAGACCCAGTACTTC. Protein sequence: CASSSLGGRTETQYF.

The J gene is TRBJ2-1, the V gene TRBV19; the match to TRBD2 covers 9 bases. V trimming: 4 bases; J trimming: 3 bases; junction bases outside the gene matches: 4. Germline values: CDR1 LNHDA, CDR2 SQIVND (reference sequence). The CDR3 loop spans 15 amino acids. The chain's CDR3 is CASSTAGGHYNEQFF. For the CDR3, the DNA is TGTGCCAGTAGTACGGCGGGAGGGCACTACAATGAGCAGTTCTTC.

This clonotype occurred many times. The chain combines TRBV30 with TRBJ1-6; 7 nucleotides align to TRBD1. CDR3 length: 12 amino acids. V lost 4 bases to trimming and J lost 9 bases; unmatched junction nucleotides: 3. CDR1 GTSNPN and CDR2 SVGIG come from the germline V gene (reference sequence). DNA for the CDR3: TGTGCCTGGACAGGGGGGTCTTCACCCCTCCACTTT. Translation: CAWTGGSSPLHF.

V is TRBV5-5 and J is TRBJ2-1; unclear D gene. The germline gives CDR1 SGHKS, CDR2 YYEKEE (reference sequence). Trimming removed 0 bases at V and 6 bases at J, with 7 bases between. The CDR3 consists of 13 residues. The CDR3 DNA is TGTGCCAGCAGCTTGGTTTCGGTCAATGAGCAGTTCTTC. This encodes CASSLVSVNEQFF.

This clonotype has ten or more counts. The chain employs TRBV20-1 and TRBJ2-7, with 8 nucleotides matching TRBD1. CDR1 and CDR2 from the germline V gene are DFQATT and SNEGSKA (reference sequence). J gave up 7 bases and V 3 bases, and 8 bases lay outside the gene matches. The CDR3 is made up of 13 amino acids. The CDR3 DNA reads as TGCAGTGCTAGCGGGACAGGCATGAGGGAGCAGTACTTC. Amino acids: CSASGTGMREQYF.

This clonotype was picked up a small number of times. This chain connects TRBV6-6 to TRBJ2-1, with D perhaps matching TRBD1 (6 bases). Germline CDR1 reads MNHNY; CDR2 reads SVGAGI (reference sequence). The ends were cut back, 2 bases at V and 9 bases at J, with 11 bases in the middle. The CDR3 length is 13 residues. The CDR3 here is CASSYATGSEQFF. CDR3 in DNA: TGTGCCAGCAGTTACGCCACAGGGTCTGAGCAGTTCTTC.

This clonotype was counted between two and nine times. This chain joins TRBV7-3 and TRBJ2-7; 9 nucleotides align to TRBD2. The CDR3 runs to 14 residues. The V gene end was trimmed by 0 bases and the J gene end by 6 bases; junction bases not matched to a gene: 3. Germline V gives CDR1 SGHTA, CDR2 FQGTGA. In DNA form, the CDR3 reads TGTGCCAGCAGCTTAACGGGAGCGGGAGGCGAGCAGTACTTC. This encodes CASSLTGAGGEQYF.

This clonotype was seen at least ten times. The chain has TRBV11-2 and TRBJ2-1, with 9 bases lining up with TRBD2. Looked up from germline, CDR1 is SGHAT and CDR2 is FQNNGV. Unmatched junction bases numbered 12, after V lost 0 bases and J lost 6 bases. The CDR3 has 18 residues. This chain's CDR3 is CASSLDLEAGGPSNEQFF. DNA for the CDR3: TGTGCCAGCAGCTTAGATCTTGAGGCGGGAGGGCCCTCCAATGAGCAGTTCTTC.

J is TRBJ1-4 and V is TRBV6-6; no clear D gene. The CDR3 loop spans 16 amino acids. Germline V gives CDR1 MNHNY, CDR2 SVGAGI (reference sequence). Trimming cost V 0 bases and J 4 bases, with 12 bases left between them. CDR3 in amino acids: CASSYSAGFSNEKLFF. CDR3 coding DNA: TGTGCCAGCAGTTACTCGGCGGGATTTAGTAATGAAAAACTGTTTTTT.

This clonotype was recorded at least ten times. The rearrangement uses TRBV18 and TRBJ2-7; D not resolved. Trimming pared 3 bases from V and 2 bases from J, leaving 11 bases between. Per germline, CDR1 KGHSH and CDR2 LQKENI. The CDR3 has 14 amino acids. CDR3 protein: CASSPQGSPYEQYF. In DNA, the CDR3 is TGTGCCAGCTCACCCCAAGGAAGTCCCTACGAGCAGTACTTC.

With regard to this clonotype: A much bigger clone sits one base away, suggesting this may be a read error. This CDR3 is missing its conserved last phenylalanine or tryptophan, likely due to a read error. This chain connects TRBV24-1 to TRBJ2-2; no clear D gene. The CDR3 contains 13 residues. V dropped 5 bases and J dropped 1 base, with 4 bases sitting between them. Germline V CDR1 and CDR2: KGHDR, SFDVKD. The CDR3: CATSGWNTGELFS. The CDR3 DNA is TGTGCCACCAGTGGTTGGAACACCGGGGAGCTGTTTTCT.

This clonotype appeared many times. This chain uses TRBV12-3 or TRBV12-4 with TRBJ2-2, with 11 positions matching TRBD2. The CDR3 loop spans 18 amino acids. The junction had 7 bases not matched to a gene; V was cut back by 4 bases and J by 0 bases. The CDR3 loop reads CASSSLLAGVTNTGELFF. CDR3 bases: TGTGCCAGCAGTTCATTACTAGCGGGAGTTACGAACACCGGGGAGCTGTTTTTT.

V and J are TRBV30 and TRBJ1-2, with 12 bases matching TRBD1. V shed 4 bases and J 3 bases; nucleotides not matched to a gene: 9. This CDR3 region has 16 residues. Germline CDR1 and CDR2: GTSNPN and SVGIG (reference sequence). The CDR3 region has the DNA TGTGCCTGGATACGGGACAGGGGGCGCCGGGACTATGGCTACACCTTC. Amino acid sequence: CAWIRDRGRRDYGYTF.

This clonotype was found once. The chain links TRBV7-2 to TRBJ1-1, with D perhaps matching TRBD1 (6 bases). The CDR3 spans 15 residues. Trimming removed 0 bases from V and 1 base from J, with 9 bases in between. The V gene's germline CDR1 is SGHTA and CDR2 FQGNSA. The CDR3 nucleotides read TGTGCCAGCAGCTTAGCGGCAGGGGCGAACACTGAAGCTTTCTTT. It codes for CASSLAAGANTEAFF.

Comments on this clonotype: This may be a read error: a much more frequent sequence differs by one nucleotide. The chain uses TRBV12-3 or TRBV12-4 and TRBJ2-3, with 10 nucleotides matching TRBD2. This CDR3 spans 15 amino acids. The CDR3 DNA is TGTGCCTGCAGCGAAGTAGGGACTAGCGCAGATACGCAGTATTTT. Encoded protein: CACSEVGTSADTQYF.